This TCR beta chain was obtained from a study of blood T cell repertoires in COVID-19. The protocol was immunoSEQ multiplex PCR, while the TCRdb copy is restricted to in-frame clones and leaves out a portion. Of about 25,000 clones detected, 80% to 85% appear once; the ten largest clones hold about 7%. Per germline, CDR1 SGHVS and CDR2 FQNEAQ. This CDR3 is 18 amino acids long. V lost 0 bases, J lost 1 base, and 9 bases stayed unmatched. The source is a man aged 70-80 years with acute or convalescent COVID-19. The material sequenced was peripheral blood. This chain connects TRBV7-8 to TRBJ1-5, with 7 bases fitting TRBD1. The CDR3 region has the DNA TGTGCCAGCAGCTTAGCCGGGACAGTCGTCAGGAGCAATCAGCCCCAGCATTTT. It encodes CASSLAGTVVRSNQPQHF.